This T cell receptor beta chain is drawn from a study of T cell responses to AZD1222 COVID-19 vaccine. General observations from the study: Unmutated regions of variants are reportedly targeted by nearly half of spike-specific TCRs.

The table came from immunoSEQ multiplex PCR; TCRdb's copy has only in-frame clones and leaves some out. The table lists 180,000 or so clones, approximately 90% of them singletons. The count of this clone is one. Antigen unknown. V gave up 6 bases and J gave up 1 base, with 9 bases separating them. This CDR3 is built from 13 residues. Germline loops: CDR1 WNHNN, CDR2 SYGVQD (reference sequence). Specimen: peripheral blood, collected 28 days after the second AZD1222 dose. The receptor was derived from an adult who received the AZD1222 COVID-19 vaccine. The rearrangement links TRBV10-1 to TRBJ1-1, with D possibly being TRBD1 (5 bases). The CDR3 region has the DNA TGCGCCAGCAGAGAAACAGGGAACACTGAAGCTTTCTTT. Translation: CASRETGNTEAFF.